This TCR beta chain comes out of a study of OX40 agonist ivuxolimab in advanced cancers. Study in general: The study treated patients with ivuxolimab, an agonistic anti-OX40 (CD134) antibody. Enrollees could have had prior anti-PD-1, anti-PD-L1 or anti-CTLA-4 therapy, which more than 30% had received.

Findings of the study overall: Fewer expanded clones were found on average in CD4+ than in CD8+ T cells.

This CDR3 contains 12 residues. The germline V gene has CDR1 SGHTA and CDR2 FQGNSA. V lost 4 bases, J lost 7 bases, and 10 bases lay in between. Regarding this clone: What it recognizes is unknown.

Some clones are missing from TCRdb's copy, which holds only in-frame ones; the method was immunoSEQ multiplex PCR. This table holds 65,000 to 70,000 clones, 75% to 90% found once. This chain links TRBV7-2 with TRBJ1-2, with TRBD1 as a possible D gene (6 bases). The source of this sequence is an adult with an advanced solid tumor such as melanoma, head and neck, liver or kidney cancer. The starting material was CD4+ or CD8+ T cells sorted from blood, obtained in a trial of the OX40 agonist ivuxolimab. CDR3 sequence: CASSSTGSGYTF. CDR3 DNA: TGTGCCAGCAGCTCCACAGGGTCTGGCTACACCTTC. Full variable domain (rest looked up from reference TRBV7-2 and TRBJ1-2): GAGVSQSPSNKVTEKGKDVELRCDPISGHTALYWYRQSLGQGLEFLIYFQGNSAPDKSGLPSDRFSAERTGGSVSTLTIQRTQQEDSAVYLCASSSTGSGYTFGSGTRLTVV.